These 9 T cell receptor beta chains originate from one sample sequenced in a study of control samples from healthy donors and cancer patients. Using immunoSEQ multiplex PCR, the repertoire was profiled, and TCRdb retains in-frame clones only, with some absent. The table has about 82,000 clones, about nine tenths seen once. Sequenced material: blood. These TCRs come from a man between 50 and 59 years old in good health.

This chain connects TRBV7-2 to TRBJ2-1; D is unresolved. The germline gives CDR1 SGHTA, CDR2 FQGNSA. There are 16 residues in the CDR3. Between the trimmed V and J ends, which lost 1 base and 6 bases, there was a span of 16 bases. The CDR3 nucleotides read TGTGCCAGCAGCTTAGTCTCCCGGACCAGAGGCAATGAGCAGTTCTTC. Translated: CASSLVSRTRGNEQFF.

CDR3 nucleotides: TGTGCTAGTGGTTTTAGCGATACGCAGTATTTT. Residues: CASGFSDTQYF. V is TRBV12-5 and J is TRBJ2-3; D is undetermined. Trimming left V 3 bases short and J 6 bases short, with 4 bases between. The germline V gene has CDR1 LGHNT and CDR2 FRNRAP. The CDR3 is 11 amino acids. Based on the CDR3 plus reference TRBV12-5 and TRBJ2-3, the full variable domain is DARVTQTPRHKVTEMGQEVTMRCQPILGHNTVFWYRQTMMQGLELLAYFRNRAPLDDSGMPKDRFSAEMPDATLATLKIQPSEPRDSAVYFCASGFSDTQYFGPGTRLTVL.

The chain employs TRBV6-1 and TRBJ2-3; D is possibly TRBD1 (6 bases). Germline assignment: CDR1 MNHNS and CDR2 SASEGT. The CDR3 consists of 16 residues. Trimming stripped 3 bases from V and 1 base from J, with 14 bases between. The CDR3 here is CASSDNRVGGTDTQYF. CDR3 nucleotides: TGTGCCAGCAGTGATAACAGGGTTGGAGGCACAGATACGCAGTATTTT.

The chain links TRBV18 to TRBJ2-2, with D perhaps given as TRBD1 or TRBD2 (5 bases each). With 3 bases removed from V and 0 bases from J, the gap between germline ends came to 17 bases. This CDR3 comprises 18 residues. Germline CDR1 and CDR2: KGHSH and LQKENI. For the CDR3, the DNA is TGTGCCAGCTCACCGCGATCAGCGGACACTACGAACACCGGGGAGCTGTTTTTT. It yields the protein CASSPRSADTTNTGELFF.

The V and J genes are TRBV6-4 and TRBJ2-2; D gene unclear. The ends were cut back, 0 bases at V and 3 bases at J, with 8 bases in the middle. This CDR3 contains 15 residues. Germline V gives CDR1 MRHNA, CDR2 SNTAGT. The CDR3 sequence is CASSDSTAYTGELFF. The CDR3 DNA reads TGTGCCAGCAGTGACTCTACAGCTTACACCGGGGAGCTGTTTTTT.

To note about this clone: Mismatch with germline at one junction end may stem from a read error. CDR3 in DNA: TGTGCCAGCAGTTTTTGGGACAGGGGATTCCACCGGGGAGCTGTTTTT. Translated: CASSFWDRGFHRGAVF. This chain links TRBV27 with TRBJ2-2, with TRBD1 matching 10 bases. This CDR3 has 16 residues. CDR1 MNHEY and CDR2 SMNVEV come from the germline V gene (reference sequence).

CDR3 bases: TGTGCCAGCAGCTTAGTAACTAGCGGGGGGCCCTTCACCGGGGAGCTGTTTTTT. Protein product: CASSLVTSGGPFTGELFF. V usage is TRBV7-2 and J usage is TRBJ2-2, with 12 bases fitting TRBD2. This CDR3 comprises 18 residues. V was pared by 1 base and J by 4 bases, with 7 bases of the junction left unmatched. CDR1 SGHTA and CDR2 FQGNSA come from the germline V gene.

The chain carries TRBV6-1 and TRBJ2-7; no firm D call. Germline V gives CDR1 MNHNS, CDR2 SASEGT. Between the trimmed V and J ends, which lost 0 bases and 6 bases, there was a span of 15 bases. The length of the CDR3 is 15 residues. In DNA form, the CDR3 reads TGTGCCAGCAGTGAAGCGCGGAGAGCCTACGGCGAGCAGTACTTC. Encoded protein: CASSEARRAYGEQYF.

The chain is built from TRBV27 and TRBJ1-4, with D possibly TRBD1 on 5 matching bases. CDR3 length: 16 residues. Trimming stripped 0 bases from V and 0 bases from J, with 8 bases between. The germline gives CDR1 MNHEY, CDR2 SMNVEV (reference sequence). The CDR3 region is CASSLSGDSTNEKLFF. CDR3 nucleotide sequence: TGTGCCAGCAGTTTATCGGGGGATTCAACTAATGAAAAACTGTTTTTT.